This TCR beta chain was recovered during a study of blood T cell repertoires in COVID-19. The CDR3 is made up of 15 amino acids. From germline, CDR1 is KGHDR and CDR2 SFDVKD. V shed 10 bases and J 4 bases; nucleotides not matched to a gene: 12. Sequenced by immunoSEQ multiplex PCR; TCRdb stores in-frame clones only, minus some. The table lists about 140,000 clones, approximately 87% of them singletons. The TCR sequence derives from a woman aged 40-49 years with acute or convalescent COVID-19. The source material was peripheral blood. V usage is TRBV24-1 and J usage is TRBJ2-1; 7 bases are shared with TRBD1. CDR3 in amino acids: CATGPQGSLYNEQFF. The CDR3 nucleotides are TGTGCCACTGGACCACAGGGGTCCCTTTACAATGAGCAGTTCTTC.